This TCR beta chain was retrieved from a study of shared clonotypes between healthy human individuals. Study as a whole: Two female and a few male donors aged 18 to 49 were enrolled.

In the sorted-subset replicate PCRs, approximately 200 ng DNA, 25,000 to 35,000 T cell genomes, was used. Sequencing was performed with immunoSEQ multiplex PCR; in TCRdb, only in-frame clones are kept and a portion is missing. The sample has more than 600,000 clones; roughly 94% are singletons. Cells designated naive CD8 were CD45RO-negative and were positively selected for CCR7, with terminally differentiated effector memory CD45RA+ cells excluded. This clone was seen more than once but under ten times. From germline, CDR1 is LNHDA and CDR2 SQIVND (reference sequence). The CDR3 length is 17 residues. Trimming left V 3 bases short and J 2 bases short, with 16 bases between.

The V call is TRBV19, the J call TRBJ2-2; D may be TRBD2 (5 bases). This TCR derives from a man aged 25 to 45 in good health. Material: naive CD8+ T cells sorted from blood. This CDR3 is CASSIRETRPNTGELFF. Here the CDR3 DNA reads TGTGCCAGTAGTATCCGGGAAACAAGGCCAAACACCGGGGAGCTGTTTTTT.